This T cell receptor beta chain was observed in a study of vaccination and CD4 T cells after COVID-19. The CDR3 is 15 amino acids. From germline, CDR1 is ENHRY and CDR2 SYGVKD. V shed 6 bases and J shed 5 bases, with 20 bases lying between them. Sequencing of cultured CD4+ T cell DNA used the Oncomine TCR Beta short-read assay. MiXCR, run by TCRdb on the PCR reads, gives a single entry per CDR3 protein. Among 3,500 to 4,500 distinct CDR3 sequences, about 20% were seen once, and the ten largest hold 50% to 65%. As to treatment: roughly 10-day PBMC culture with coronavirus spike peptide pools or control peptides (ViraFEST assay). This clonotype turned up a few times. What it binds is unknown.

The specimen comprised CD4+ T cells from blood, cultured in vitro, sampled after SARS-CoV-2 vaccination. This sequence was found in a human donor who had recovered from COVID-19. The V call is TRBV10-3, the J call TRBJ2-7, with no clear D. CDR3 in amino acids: CAISMTKMRTDEQYF. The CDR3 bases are TGTGCCATCAGCATGACAAAAATGAGGACGGACGAGCAGTACTTC.